What follows are 7 T cell receptor beta chains derived from one specimen sequenced in a study of radiotherapy plus CTLA-4 blockade in lung cancer. Repertoires were generated with immunoSEQ multiplex PCR, while TCRdb's copy carries only in-frame clones and drops some. The sample lists about 70,000 clones, 70% to 85% occurring once. The sequenced sample was peripheral blood, obtained from a patient treated with radiotherapy plus ipilimumab. The source of these receptors is a human donor with non-small cell lung cancer who had a complete response to radiotherapy plus ipilimumab.

In DNA form, the CDR3 reads TGTGCCAGTAGTTCGTCGGGGGGCGGGAACATTCAGTACTTC. This gives the protein CASSSSGGGNIQYF. The genes are TRBV19 and TRBJ2-4; D is possibly TRBD2 (7 bases). Trimming cost V 5 bases and J 7 bases, with 15 bases left between them. CDR3 length equals 14 residues. Germline CDR1 and CDR2: LNHDA and SQIVND (reference sequence). Using reference TRBV19 and TRBJ2-4 for the parts outside the CDR3, the full variable domain is DGGITQSPKYLFRKEGQNVTLSCEQNLNHDAMYWYRQDPGQGLRLIYYSQIVNDFQKGDIAEGYSVSREKKESFPLTVTSAQKNPTAFYLCASSSSGGGNIQYFGAGTRLSVL.

This clone has a single count. The V gene is TRBV4-1, the J gene TRBJ1-5, with D possibly matching TRBD1 (6 bases). V shed 0 bases and J shed 7 bases, with 16 bases lying between them. The CDR3 consists of 16 residues. Germline CDR1 reads MGHRA; CDR2 reads YSYEKL. The CDR3 here is CASSQDSYRADQPQHF. The DNA for the CDR3 is TGCGCCAGCAGCCAAGATTCCTACAGGGCGGACCAGCCCCAGCATTTT.

V usage is TRBV7-8 and J usage is TRBJ1-1; D remains unclear. The CDR3 covers 16 residues. The V and J ends lost 4 bases and 0 bases respectively, with 15 bases between them. The germline CDR1 and CDR2 sequences are SGHVS and FQNEAQ. CDR3 coding DNA: TGTGCCAGCAGCTCGATCCGTTCGGTTCTGAACACTGAAGCTTTCTTT. Translating gives CASSSIRSVLNTEAFF.

The J gene is TRBJ2-1, the V gene TRBV10-2; 12 bases fit TRBD2. Germline values: CDR1 WSHSY, CDR2 SAAADI. V shed 5 bases and J 0 bases; nucleotides not matched to a gene: 11. CDR3 length equals 19 residues. CDR3 coding DNA: TGCGCCAGCAGTCTAGCGGGAGGGCCTGTACTGAGCTCCTACAATGAGCAGTTCTTC. The encoded protein is CASSLAGGPVLSSYNEQFF.

The chain has TRBV5-1 and TRBJ2-1; TRBD2 is a possible D gene (6 bases). CDR1 and CDR2 (germline): SGHRS, YFSETQ. With 0 bases removed from V and 7 bases from J, the gap between germline ends came to 14 bases. The CDR3 is 15 amino acids. CDR3 loop: CASSLGLVSRNEQFF. CDR3 nucleotides: TGCGCCAGCAGCTTGGGACTAGTGTCCAGGAATGAGCAGTTCTTC.

In the case of this clone: One end of the junction does not line up with germline, which may come from a read error. The chain recombines TRBV7-7 with TRBJ2-2, with a possible D match to TRBD1 (6 bases). The CDR3 loop spans 16 amino acids. CDR1 is SSHAT, CDR2 FNYEAQ, per germline (reference sequence). CDR3 nucleotide sequence: TGTGCTAGCAGCCCAACCGGGACAACGAACACCGGGGAGCTGTTTTTT. Its translation: CASSPTGTTNTGELFF. Based on the CDR3 plus reference TRBV7-7 and TRBJ2-2, the full variable domain is GAGVSQSPRYKVTKRGQDVTLRCDPISSHATLYWYQQALGQGPEFLTYFNYEAQPDKSGLPSDRFSAERPEGSISTLTIQRTEQRDSAMYRCASSPTGTTNTGELFFGEGSRLTVL.

The V and J genes are TRBV7-2 and TRBJ2-6, with D possibly being TRBD1 or TRBD2 (5 bases each). Between the trimmed V and J ends, which lost 5 bases and 12 bases, there was a span of 23 bases. Germline assignment: CDR1 SGHTA and CDR2 FQGNSA. This CDR3 spans 16 amino acids. The CDR3 sequence: CASSLGSRTGGSVLTF. The DNA of the CDR3 is TGTGCCAGCAGCCTAGGGAGCCGTACAGGTGGGAGCGTCCTGACTTTC.